This TCR beta chain was sequenced for a study of monozygotic twins with inflammatory bowel disease. Study-wide findings and caveats: Subtypes among T cells remained indistinguishable. Perhaps reflecting limited power, concordant and discordant twins did not differ in repertoire similarity.

Turning to this clonotype: Its antigen is unidentified.

The length of the CDR3 is 14 residues. Germline CDR1 reads MGHRA; CDR2 reads YSYEKL. A template switching step added UMIs, each with a 6-nucleotide sample barcode. Each CDR3 protein gets one entry in TCRdb, which reprocessed the 5' RACE reads and gives no DNA. This sample's clone table lists about 420,000 distinct CDR3 sequences. The TCR originated in a human donor with ulcerative colitis or Crohn's disease, or a healthy co-twin of an affected twin (not recorded which). Input material: blood. The chain combines TRBV4-1 with TRBJ1-2; the TCRdb D gene call, TRBD1, has no DNA to confirm it. The chain's CDR3 is CASSQGGQDYGYTF.